This T cell receptor beta chain was identified in a study of T cells in Graves' hyperthyroidism and ophthalmopathy. J gave up 4 bases and V 1 base, and 3 bases lay outside the gene matches. CDR3 length equals 15 residues. Per the germline V gene, CDR1 is SGDLS and CDR2 is YYNGEE. RNA transcripts yielded amplified TCR beta CDR3 regions. Carried out on the TCR CDR3, a first-round RT-PCR used the HTBI primer set. Each CDR3 protein is one row after TCRdb ran MiXCR on the multiplex PCR reads. Found here are around 700,000 distinct CDR3 sequences, about 19% of them singletons; the top ten hold approximately 16%. This clonotype was seen a few times. Its antigen remains unidentified. Whole-study findings and limits: Blood also showed most of the thyroid clonotypes that were expanded above 0.001.

The study excluded patients with uncontrolled infection, other autoimmune disease, pregnancy or lactation. This receptor was obtained from a woman in her 50s with Graves' hyperthyroidism that later progressed to Graves' ophthalmopathy. Input material: blood. The rearrangement links TRBV9 to TRBJ2-5, with 11 bases aligning to TRBD2. CDR3 loop: CASSVRLAGGETQYF. The CDR3 DNA follows: TGTGCCAGCAGCGTACGGCTAGCGGGGGGAGAGACCCAGTACTTC.